This TCR beta chain was documented in a study of blood T cell repertoires in COVID-19. Across the whole study: Whether acute or convalescent, the COVID-19 samples came from the United States, Italy and Spain. PBMCs, B-cell-depleted T cells, or T cells were the source of the cDNA or gDNA that made up the material.

Original analysis: Counts of nucleated cells, estimated from reference gene primer amplification, were obtained. Generated by immunoSEQ multiplex PCR, the TCRdb table keeps only in-frame clones and is missing some. Clone size and the V and J calls come from that table; the DNA yielded D and trimming. The table has approximately 480,000 clones, roughly 87% seen once. Germline values: CDR1 PRHDT, CDR2 FYEKMQ (reference sequence). The V gene end was trimmed by 2 bases and the J gene end by 4 bases; junction bases not matched to a gene: 2. CDR3 length: 14 residues. The sequencing input was peripheral blood. V and J are TRBV13 and TRBJ2-1, with TRBD1 identical over 7 bases. This sequence was found in a man between 18 and 29 years old with COVID-19, enrolled during active disease. In DNA form, the CDR3 reads TGTGCCAGCAGCTTAACGGGACAGTACAATGAGCAGTTCTTC. Translating gives CASSLTGQYNEQFF.